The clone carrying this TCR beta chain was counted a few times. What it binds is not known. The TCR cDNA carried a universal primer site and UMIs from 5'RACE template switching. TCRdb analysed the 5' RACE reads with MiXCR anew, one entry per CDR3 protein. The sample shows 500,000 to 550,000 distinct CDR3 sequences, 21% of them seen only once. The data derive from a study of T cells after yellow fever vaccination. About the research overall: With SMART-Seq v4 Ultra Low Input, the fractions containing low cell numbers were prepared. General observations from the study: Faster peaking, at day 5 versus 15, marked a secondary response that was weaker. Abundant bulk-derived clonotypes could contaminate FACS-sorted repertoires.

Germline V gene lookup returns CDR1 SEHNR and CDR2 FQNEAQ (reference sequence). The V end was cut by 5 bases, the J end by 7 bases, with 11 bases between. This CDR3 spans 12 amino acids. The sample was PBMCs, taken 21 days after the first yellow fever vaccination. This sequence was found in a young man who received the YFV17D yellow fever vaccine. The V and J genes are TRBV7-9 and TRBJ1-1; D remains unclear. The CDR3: CASSGDGREAFF. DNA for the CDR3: TGTGCCAGCAGCGGCGACGGACGTGAAGCTTTCTTT. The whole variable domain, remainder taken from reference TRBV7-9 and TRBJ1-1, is DTGVSQNPRHKITKRGQNVTFRCDPISEHNRLYWYRQTLGQGPEFLTYFQNEAQLEKSRLLSDRFSAERPKGSFSTLEIQRTEQGDSAMYLCASSGDGREAFFGQGTRLTVV.